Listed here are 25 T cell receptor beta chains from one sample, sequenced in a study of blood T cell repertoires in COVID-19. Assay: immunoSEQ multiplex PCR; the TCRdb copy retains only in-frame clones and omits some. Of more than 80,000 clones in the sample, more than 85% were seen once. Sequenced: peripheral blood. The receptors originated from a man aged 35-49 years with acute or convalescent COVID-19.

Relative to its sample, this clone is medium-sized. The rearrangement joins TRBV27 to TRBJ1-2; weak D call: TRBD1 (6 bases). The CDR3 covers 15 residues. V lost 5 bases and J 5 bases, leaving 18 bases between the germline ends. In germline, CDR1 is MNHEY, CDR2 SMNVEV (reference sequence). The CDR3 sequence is CASSPDRLLGYGYTF. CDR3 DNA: TGTGCCAGCAGTCCCGACAGGCTTCTGGGGTATGGCTACACCTTC.

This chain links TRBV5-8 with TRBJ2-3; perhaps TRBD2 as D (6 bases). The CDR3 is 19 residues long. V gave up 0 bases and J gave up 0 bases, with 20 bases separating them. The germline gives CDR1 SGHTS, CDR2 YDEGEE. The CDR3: CASSLAKRGSQLSTDTQYF. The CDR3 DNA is TGTGCCAGCAGCTTGGCCAAACGGGGGTCGCAATTGAGCACAGATACGCAGTATTTT.

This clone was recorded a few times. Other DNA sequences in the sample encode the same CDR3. In DNA form, the CDR3 reads TGCGCCAGCAGCTTGGACTCAAATCAGCCCCAGCATTTT. Protein sequence: CASSLDSNQPQHF. The rearrangement links TRBV5-1 to TRBJ1-5; D remains ambiguous. CDR1 SGHRS and CDR2 YFSETQ come from the germline V gene. V was clipped by 0 bases and J by 4 bases, with 5 bases between them. The CDR3 length is 13 residues.

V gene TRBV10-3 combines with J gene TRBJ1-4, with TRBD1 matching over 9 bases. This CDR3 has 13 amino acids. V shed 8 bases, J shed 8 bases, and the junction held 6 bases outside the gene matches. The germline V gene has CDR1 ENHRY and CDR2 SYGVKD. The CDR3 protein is CAIGTGKSEKLFF. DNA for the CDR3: TGTGCCATCGGGACAGGGAAGTCAGAAAAACTGTTTTTT.

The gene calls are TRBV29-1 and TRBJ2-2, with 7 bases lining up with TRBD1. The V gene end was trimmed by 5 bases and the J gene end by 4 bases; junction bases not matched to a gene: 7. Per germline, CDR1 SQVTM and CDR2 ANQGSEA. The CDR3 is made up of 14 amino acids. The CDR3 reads CSVYRGSITGELFF. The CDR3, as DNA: TGCAGCGTTTACAGGGGATCAATCACCGGGGAGCTGTTTTTT.

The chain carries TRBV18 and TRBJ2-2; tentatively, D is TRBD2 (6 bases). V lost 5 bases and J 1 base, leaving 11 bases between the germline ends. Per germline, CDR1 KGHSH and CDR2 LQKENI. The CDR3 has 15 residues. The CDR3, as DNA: TGTGCCAGCTCAATCCGGGACTGGAACACCGGGGAGCTGTTTTTT. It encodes CASSIRDWNTGELFF. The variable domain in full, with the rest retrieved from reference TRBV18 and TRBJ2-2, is NAGVMQNPRHLVRRRGQEARLRCSPMKGHSHVYWYRQLPEEGLKFMVYLQKENIIDESGMPKERFSAEFPKEGPSILRIQQVVRGDSAAYFCASSIRDWNTGELFFGEGSRLTVL.

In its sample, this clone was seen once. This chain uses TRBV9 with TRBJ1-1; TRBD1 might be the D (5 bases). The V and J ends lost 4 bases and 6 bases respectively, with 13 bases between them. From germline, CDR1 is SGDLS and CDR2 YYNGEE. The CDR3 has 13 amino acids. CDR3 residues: CASSSSGHPEAFF. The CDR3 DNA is TGTGCCAGCAGCTCATCCGGACACCCTGAAGCTTTCTTT.

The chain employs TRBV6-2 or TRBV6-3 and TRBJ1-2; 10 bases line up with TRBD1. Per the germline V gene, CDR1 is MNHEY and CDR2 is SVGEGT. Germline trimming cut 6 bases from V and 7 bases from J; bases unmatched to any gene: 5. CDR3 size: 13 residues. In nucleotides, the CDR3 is TGTGCCAGCAGCCCCGACAGGGGGCTTGGCTACACCTTC. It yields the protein CASSPDRGLGYTF.

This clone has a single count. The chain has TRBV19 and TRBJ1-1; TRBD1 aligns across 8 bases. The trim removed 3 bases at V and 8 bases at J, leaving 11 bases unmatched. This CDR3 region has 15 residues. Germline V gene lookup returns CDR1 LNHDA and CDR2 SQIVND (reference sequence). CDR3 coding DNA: TGTGCCAGTAGTATCCCTGGCAGGGGGCGAGCAGAAGCTTTCTTT. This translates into CASSIPGRGRAEAFF. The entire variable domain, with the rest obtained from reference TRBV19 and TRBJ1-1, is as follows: DGGITQSPKYLFRKEGQNVTLSCEQNLNHDAMYWYRQDPGQGLRLIYYSQIVNDFQKGDIAEGYSVSREKKESFPLTVTSAQKNPTAFYLCASSIPGRGRAEAFFGQGTRLTVV.

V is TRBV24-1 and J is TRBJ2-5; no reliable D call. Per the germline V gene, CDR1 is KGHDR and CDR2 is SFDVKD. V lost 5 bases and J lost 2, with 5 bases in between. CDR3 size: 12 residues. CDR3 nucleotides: TGTGCCACCAGTGGAGTACAAGAGACCCAGTACTTC. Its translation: CATSGVQETQYF.

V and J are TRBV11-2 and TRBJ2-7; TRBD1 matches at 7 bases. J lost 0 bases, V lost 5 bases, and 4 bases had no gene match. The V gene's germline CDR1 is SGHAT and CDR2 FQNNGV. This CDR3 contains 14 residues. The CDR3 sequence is CASSKGQSSYEQYF. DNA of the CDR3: TGTGCCAGCAGCAAGGGACAGAGCTCCTACGAGCAGTACTTC. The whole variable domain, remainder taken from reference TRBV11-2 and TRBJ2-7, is EAGVAQSPRYKIIEKRQSVAFWCNPISGHATLYWYQQILGQGPKLLIQFQNNGVVDDSQLPKDRFSAERLKGVDSTLKIQPAKLEDSAVYLCASSKGQSSYEQYFGPGTRLTVT.

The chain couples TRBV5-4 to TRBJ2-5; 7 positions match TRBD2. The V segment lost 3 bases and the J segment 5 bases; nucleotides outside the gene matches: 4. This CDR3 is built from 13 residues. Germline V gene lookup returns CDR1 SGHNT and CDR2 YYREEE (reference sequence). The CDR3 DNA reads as TGTGCCAGCAGCTACGGGGGGAGGGAGACCCAGTACTTC. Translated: CASSYGGRETQYF.

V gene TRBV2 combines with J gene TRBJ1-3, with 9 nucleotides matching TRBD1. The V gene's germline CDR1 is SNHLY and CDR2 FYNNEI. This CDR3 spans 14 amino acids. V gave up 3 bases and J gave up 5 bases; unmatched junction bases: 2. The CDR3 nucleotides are TGTGCCAGCAGTGACGGGACAGGGCGAAACACCATATATTTT. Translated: CASSDGTGRNTIYF.

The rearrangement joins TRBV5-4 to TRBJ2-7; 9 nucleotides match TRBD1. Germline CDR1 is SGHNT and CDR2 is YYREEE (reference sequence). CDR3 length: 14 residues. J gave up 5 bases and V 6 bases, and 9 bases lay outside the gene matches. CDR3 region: CASTKGQGLNEQYF. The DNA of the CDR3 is TGTGCCAGCACCAAGGGACAGGGTCTGAACGAGCAGTACTTC. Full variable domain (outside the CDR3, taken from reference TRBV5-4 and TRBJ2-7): ETGVTQSPTHLIKTRGQQVTLRCSSQSGHNTVSWYQQALGQGPQFIFQYYREEENGRGNFPPRFSGLQFPNYSSELNVNALELDDSALYLCASTKGQGLNEQYFGPGTRLTVT.

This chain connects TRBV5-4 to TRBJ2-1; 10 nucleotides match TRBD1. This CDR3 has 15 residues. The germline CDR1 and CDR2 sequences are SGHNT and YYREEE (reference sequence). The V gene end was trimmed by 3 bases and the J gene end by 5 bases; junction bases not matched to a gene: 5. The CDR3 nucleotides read TGTGCCAGCAGCTCGGGACAGGGGAAGCACAATGAGCAGTTCTTC. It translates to CASSSGQGKHNEQFF.

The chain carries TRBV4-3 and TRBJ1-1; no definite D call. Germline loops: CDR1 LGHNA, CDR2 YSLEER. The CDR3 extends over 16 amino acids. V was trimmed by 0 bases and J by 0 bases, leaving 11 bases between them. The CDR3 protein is CASSQDSAVMNTEAFF. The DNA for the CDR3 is TGCGCCAGCAGCCAAGATTCGGCGGTCATGAACACTGAAGCTTTCTTT.

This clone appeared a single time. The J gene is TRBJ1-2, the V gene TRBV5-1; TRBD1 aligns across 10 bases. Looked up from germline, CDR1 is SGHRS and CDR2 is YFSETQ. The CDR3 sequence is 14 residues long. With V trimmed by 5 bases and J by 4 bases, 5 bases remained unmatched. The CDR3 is CASSYRQGAYGYTF. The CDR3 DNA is TGCGCCAGCAGTTATCGACAGGGGGCCTATGGCTACACCTTC.

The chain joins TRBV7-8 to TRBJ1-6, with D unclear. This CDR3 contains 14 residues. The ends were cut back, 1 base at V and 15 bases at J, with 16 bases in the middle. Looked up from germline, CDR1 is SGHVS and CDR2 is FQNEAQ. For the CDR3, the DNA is TGTGCCAGCAGCTTAGAAGCGCTGGGTTTTAGCCTCCACTTT. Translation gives CASSLEALGFSLHF.

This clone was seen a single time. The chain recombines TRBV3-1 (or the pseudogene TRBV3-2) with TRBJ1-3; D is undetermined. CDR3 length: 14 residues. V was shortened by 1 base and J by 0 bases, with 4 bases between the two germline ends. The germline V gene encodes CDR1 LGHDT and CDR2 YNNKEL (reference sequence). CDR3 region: CASSQGDSGNTIYF. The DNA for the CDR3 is TGTGCCAGCAGCCAAGGAGACTCTGGAAACACCATATATTTT.

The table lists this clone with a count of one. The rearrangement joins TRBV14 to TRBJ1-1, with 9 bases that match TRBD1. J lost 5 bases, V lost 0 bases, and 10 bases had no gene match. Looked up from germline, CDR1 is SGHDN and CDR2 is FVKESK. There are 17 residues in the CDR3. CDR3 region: CASSQEGGTGMWTEAFF. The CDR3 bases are TGTGCCAGCAGCCAAGAAGGCGGGACAGGGATGTGGACTGAAGCTTTCTTT.

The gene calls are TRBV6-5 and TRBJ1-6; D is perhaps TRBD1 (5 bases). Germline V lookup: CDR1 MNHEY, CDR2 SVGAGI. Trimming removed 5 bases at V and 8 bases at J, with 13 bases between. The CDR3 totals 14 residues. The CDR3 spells CASSKQGHYSPLHF. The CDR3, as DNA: TGTGCCAGCAGTAAGCAGGGTCACTATTCACCCCTCCACTTT.

The DNA for the CDR3 is TGTGCCAGCAGTTTGTTCGGACAGTGGGGCAATGAGCAGTTCTTC. This codes for CASSLFGQWGNEQFF. The chain has TRBV6-5 and TRBJ2-1; D perhaps matches TRBD1 (6 bases). Trimming removed 4 bases from V and 6 bases from J, with 16 bases in between. The V gene's germline CDR1 is MNHEY and CDR2 SVGAGI. The CDR3 spans 15 residues.

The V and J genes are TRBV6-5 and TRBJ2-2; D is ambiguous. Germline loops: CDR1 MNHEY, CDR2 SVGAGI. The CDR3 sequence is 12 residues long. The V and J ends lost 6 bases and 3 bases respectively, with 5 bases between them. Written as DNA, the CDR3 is TGTGCCAGCAGCCTGTACACCGGGGAGCTGTTTTTT. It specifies CASSLYTGELFF.

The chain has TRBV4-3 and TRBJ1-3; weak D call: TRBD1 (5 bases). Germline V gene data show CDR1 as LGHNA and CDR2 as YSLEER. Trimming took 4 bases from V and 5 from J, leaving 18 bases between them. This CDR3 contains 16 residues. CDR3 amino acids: CASSRQLGGDRNTIYF. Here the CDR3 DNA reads TGCGCCAGCAGCCGACAACTCGGGGGAGACAGAAACACCATATATTTT.

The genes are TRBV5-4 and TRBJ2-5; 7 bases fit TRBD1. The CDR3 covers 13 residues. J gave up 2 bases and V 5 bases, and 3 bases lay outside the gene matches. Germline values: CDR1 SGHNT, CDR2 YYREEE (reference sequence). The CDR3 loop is CASRQGQQETQYF. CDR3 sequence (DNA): TGTGCCAGCAGACAGGGACAGCAAGAGACCCAGTACTTC.